This T cell receptor (beta chain) was sequenced in a study of cytomegalovirus exposure and HLA in healthy donors. About the study: Among the approximately 380 donors who were genotyped, about 79% fell in the genetic ancestry cluster that is associated with self-reported Caucasian donors.

Use of 60 Vbeta and 13 Jbeta primers characterized the PCR. The data were produced by immunoSEQ multiplex PCR, yet TCRdb's version contains in-frame clones alone and is incomplete. Of under 250,000 clones detected, about 85% appear once; the ten largest clones hold over 1%. The V and J ends lost 4 bases and 2 bases respectively, with 15 bases between them. CDR1 SGDLS and CDR2 YYNGEE come from the germline V gene. The CDR3 has 15 residues. Worth noting for this clone: The target antigen is unknown.

General observations from the study: Most CMV-associated TCR beta chains appeared HLA-restricted in a later analysis. There were a few CMV-associated chains whose specificity for CMV antigens was confirmed in vitro. When a later analysis compared HLA-associated TCR beta chains with equally common others, the HLA-associated chains turned out to be more clonally expanded and to have lower generation probabilities.

This receptor was taken from a human donor in good health. Sequencing was done on a sample of PBMCs. The chain recombines TRBV9 with TRBJ1-1; tentatively, D is TRBD1 (6 bases). CDR3 region: CASSKYQGTNTEAFF. As DNA, the CDR3 is TGTGCCAGCAGCAAGTACCAGGGGACCAACACTGAAGCTTTCTTT.